In this sample, the clone carrying this T cell receptor (beta chain) turned up once. What it binds is not known. The same CDR3 can be traced to other DNA sequences in this sample. This sample is part of a study of shared clonotypes between healthy human individuals. V was trimmed by 5 bases and J by 0 bases, leaving 10 bases between them. This CDR3 has 14 residues. Germline CDR1 is SGHNT and CDR2 is YYREEE (reference sequence). Regarding the study as a whole: Generation of non-shared clonotypes was less probable than generation of clonotypes shared by all four donors.

Nashville, Tennessee was home to all donors, each a Caucasian adult. Approximately 200 ng DNA, tens of thousands of T cell genomes, went into each sorted-subset replicate PCR. Repertoires were generated with immunoSEQ multiplex PCR, while TCRdb's copy carries only in-frame clones and drops some. The sample includes 2.3 million or so clones, over 85% of them seen just once. Sample: naive CD4+ T cells from PBMCs. Stated subset: CD45RA+ positively selected. The chain joins TRBV5-4 to TRBJ2-3; no reliable D call. This receptor was identified in a man between 18 and 29 years old in good health. Some clones in this sample may be carry-over from other donors' samples. The CDR3 here is CASSLGKSTDTQYF. The CDR3 coding sequence is TGTGCCAGCAGTTTAGGCAAAAGCACAGATACGCAGTATTTT.